These 3 T cell receptor beta chains were sequenced from one sample in a study of T cells in Graves' hyperthyroidism and ophthalmopathy. TCR beta CDR3 regions were amplified from RNA transcripts. The TCR CDR3 was amplified in a first-round RT-PCR using the HTBI primer set. MiXCR was run by TCRdb on the multiplex PCR reads, yielding one entry per CDR3 protein. The sample holds 400,000 to 450,000 distinct CDR3 sequences, approximately 14% seen once. The sample was blood. All receptors derive from a man younger than 35 with Graves' ophthalmopathy.

The chain has TRBV19 and TRBJ1-1, with TRBD1 matching over 8 bases. Losses at the gene ends were 6 bases for V and 7 bases for J; bases not matched to a gene: 10. This CDR3 comprises 14 residues. From germline, CDR1 is LNHDA and CDR2 SQIVND (reference sequence). CDR3: CASSSRTGRGEAFF. CDR3 DNA sequence: TGTGCCAGTAGCTCTCGGACAGGGAGGGGTGAAGCTTTCTTT.

This clonotype came up a few times. V is TRBV6-1 and J is TRBJ1-6, with a weak D call TRBD1 (5 bases). The germline V gene has CDR1 MNHNS and CDR2 SASEGT. CDR3 length: 14 residues. Trimming shortened V by 6 bases and J by 8 bases, and 14 bases separated the two germline ends. CDR3 DNA: TGTGCCAGCAGCCCCGGAGAAGGGGATTCACCCCTCCACTTT. Protein: CASSPGEGDSPLHF.

At least ten counts were recorded for this clonotype. The rearrangement uses TRBV5-1 and TRBJ2-7, with 11 bases lining up with TRBD1. Germline values: CDR1 SGHRS, CDR2 YFSETQ. The CDR3 length is 14 residues. With 4 bases clipped from V and 5 bases from J, the junction kept 5 bases outside the gene matches. The CDR3 sequence is CASSTGQGADEQYF. In DNA form, the CDR3 reads TGCGCCAGCAGCACCGGACAGGGGGCCGACGAGCAGTACTTC.